The next 7 T cell receptor beta chains were all read from a single sample in a study of blood T cell repertoires in COVID-19. Some clones are missing from TCRdb's copy, which holds only in-frame ones; the method was immunoSEQ multiplex PCR. The sample carries around 250,000 clones, roughly 80% recorded once. Source material: peripheral blood. These receptors all stem from a woman aged 18-29 years with acute or convalescent COVID-19.

The chain links TRBV14 to TRBJ2-5; 7 bases fit TRBD2. Germline V gene lookup returns CDR1 SGHDN and CDR2 FVKESK. V shed 2 bases, J shed 0 bases, and the junction held 6 bases outside the gene matches. CDR3 length: 16 amino acids. The CDR3 DNA follows: TGTGCCAGCAGCCAAAGGGACTACAAGTACCAAGAGACCCAGTACTTC. It codes for CASSQRDYKYQETQYF.

The V and J genes are TRBV28 and TRBJ2-5; D gene unclear. V shed 3 bases and J shed 5 bases, with 16 bases lying between them. The V gene's germline CDR1 is MDHEN and CDR2 SYDVKM. The CDR3 extends over 15 amino acids. CDR3 bases: TGTGCCAGCAGTTTCTCTGCCCCCGGTCGGGAGACCCAGTACTTC. This encodes CASSFSAPGRETQYF.

The chain uses TRBV10-3 and TRBJ2-7; 13 positions match TRBD2. The germline gives CDR1 ENHRY, CDR2 SYGVKD. After removal of 3 bases from V and 2 bases from J, the junction contained 4 bases not matched to a gene. The length of the CDR3 is 16 residues. The CDR3 region has the DNA TGTGCCATCAGTGACCACACTAGCGGGAGGGCCTACGAGCAGTACTTC. It codes for CAISDHTSGRAYEQYF.

The V call is TRBV7-6, the J call TRBJ2-1; 10 bases align to TRBD2. Germline V gives CDR1 SGHVS, CDR2 FNYEAQ. Trimming cost V 1 base and J 8 bases; bases outside gene matches: 5. The CDR3 has 15 amino acids. The CDR3 DNA is TGTGCCAGCAGCTTAGGGCTAGCGGGAGACCATGAGCAGTTCTTC. Protein sequence: CASSLGLAGDHEQFF.

As concerns this clone: Other DNA sequences from this sample encode an identical CDR3 as well. The chain has TRBV27 and TRBJ2-5, with D possibly TRBD2 on 5 matching bases. With 5 bases removed from V and 1 base from J, the gap between germline ends came to 11 bases. The CDR3 covers 14 residues. CDR1 MNHEY and CDR2 SMNVEV come from the germline V gene (reference sequence). The CDR3 DNA follows: TGTGCCAGCAGTCCCGGACTTATCCAAGAGACCCAGTACTTC. Translating gives CASSPGLIQETQYF.

There are a few counts of this clone. The gene calls are TRBV29-1 and TRBJ2-2, with 9 bases fitting TRBD1. The CDR3 length is 15 residues. CDR1 is SQVTM, CDR2 ANQGSEA, per germline. The ends lost 6 bases at V and 4 bases at J; junction bases unmatched: 9. CDR3 amino acids: CSVHPGQGSTGELFF. In nucleotides, the CDR3 is TGCAGCGTGCATCCGGGACAGGGTTCCACCGGGGAGCTGTTTTTT.

The V call is TRBV5-1, the J call TRBJ2-2; D is perhaps TRBD2 (6 bases). The germline gives CDR1 SGHRS, CDR2 YFSETQ. The CDR3 spans 16 residues. V was shortened by 7 bases and J by 5 bases, with 21 bases between the two germline ends. CDR3 bases: TGCGCCAGCGGAGACTCCGGGACTGTGAAAACCGGGGAGCTGTTTTTT. Its protein is CASGDSGTVKTGELFF.